The sequence of this T cell receptor beta chain was determined in a study of T cells in Graves' hyperthyroidism and ophthalmopathy. The overall study: Before treatment of any kind, peripheral blood was taken at initial diagnosis.

If no ophthalmopathy progression occurred within 18 months, Graves' hyperthyroidism was stable. V gave up 1 base and J gave up 4 bases; unmatched junction bases: 3. Germline V gene lookup returns CDR1 MDHEN and CDR2 SYDVKM. The CDR3 sequence is 15 residues long. Using RNA transcripts as the source, TCR beta CDR3 regions were amplified. Initially, a first-round RT-PCR of the TCR CDR3 employed the HTBI primer set. MiXCR, run by TCRdb on the multiplex PCR reads, gives a single entry per CDR3 protein. The repertoire holds roughly 660,000 distinct CDR3 sequences, with around 15% as singletons. Overall study findings and caveats: Most thyroid clonotypes that were expanded above 0.001 also turned up in blood. From stable hyperthyroidism, ophthalmopathy was set apart by a 13 V-J model.

This clonotype was found many times. Its antigen is unknown. This TCR came from a man aged 50 to 60 with Graves' hyperthyroidism. The chain has TRBV28 and TRBJ2-1; 8 bases map to TRBD2. What was sequenced was blood. The DNA for the CDR3 is TGTGCCAGCAGTTTATTGGCTAGCGGGTACAATGAGCAGTTCTTC. It specifies CASSLLASGYNEQFF.